The 17 T cell receptor beta chains listed next were all sequenced from one sample in a study of read filtering for tumor transcriptome and immune sequencing. Molecular barcoded adaptors covering alpha/delta and beta/gamma chains were used on roughly 400 ng RNA. TCRdb reprocessed the reads via MiXCR and lists one record per CDR3 protein. The table lists 40,000 to 55,000 distinct CDR3 sequences, approximately 18% of them singletons, with about 16% in the top ten. Sequencing was performed on a population of CD138-negative cells sorted from bone marrow. These receptors were obtained from a donor aged 40 or older with multiple myeloma.

The table lists this clonotype with many counts. V usage is TRBV7-2 and J usage is TRBJ2-3; D is unclear. Deletions cut 2 bases from V and 4 bases from J, with 10 bases between. This CDR3 contains 14 residues. Germline assignment: CDR1 SGHTA and CDR2 FQGNSA. The CDR3 loop is CASSLSRMADTQYF. CDR3 DNA: TGTGCCAGCAGCTTATCCAGGATGGCAGATACGCAGTATTTT.

This clonotype was seen a handful of times. This chain connects TRBV20-1 to TRBJ2-1; D is unresolved. Trimming shortened V by 5 bases and J by 9 bases, and 11 bases separated the two germline ends. The CDR3 totals 11 residues. Per the germline V gene, CDR1 is DFQATT and CDR2 is SNEGSKA (reference sequence). The CDR3 DNA reads as TGCAGTGCTCCCATTAACGCTGAGCAGTTCTTC. Its protein product is CSAPINAEQFF.

This clonotype has a count of ten or more. J is TRBJ2-5 and V is TRBV20-1, with 8 nucleotides matching TRBD2. V was pared by 6 bases and J by 5 bases, with 5 bases of the junction left unmatched. This CDR3 has 12 residues. CDR1 is DFQATT and CDR2 is SNEGSKA in the germline V gene (reference sequence). CDR3 bases: TGCAGTGCCGGGAGGGCCGAGGAGACCCAGTACTTC. Amino acids: CSAGRAEETQYF.

This clonotype occurred many times. The DNA for the CDR3 is TGCAGTGCTACGCGGACACAAGAGACCCAGTACTTC. Amino acids: CSATRTQETQYF. The V gene is TRBV20-1, the J gene TRBJ2-5, with D maybe TRBD1 (5 bases). V gave up 4 bases and J gave up 2 bases, with 8 bases separating them. Germline V CDR1 and CDR2: DFQATT, SNEGSKA (reference sequence). This CDR3 region has 12 residues.

This clonotype occurred many times. The V gene is TRBV20-1, the J gene TRBJ2-1; 7 nucleotides line up with TRBD2. V lost 6 bases to trimming and J lost 4 bases; unmatched junction nucleotides: 12. CDR3 length: 15 residues. Germline V CDR1 and CDR2: DFQATT, SNEGSKA (reference sequence). CDR3 in DNA: TGCAGTGCCCCCGGCAGGCTAGCGGATTACAATGAGCAGTTCTTC. It specifies CSAPGRLADYNEQFF.

The sample holds many counts of this clonotype. CDR3 nucleotides: TGTGCCAGCCTAGGGCTATCTCGGCAGTTCTTC. This codes for CASLGLSRQFF. The V call is TRBV27, the J call TRBJ2-1; D not certain. The V and J ends lost 8 bases and 12 bases respectively, with 14 bases between them. Germline-derived CDR1 and CDR2 are MNHEY and SMNVEV (reference sequence). The CDR3 is 11 amino acids.

This clonotype was observed many times. The chain is built from TRBV2 and TRBJ1-2, with TRBD1 identical over 7 bases. The CDR3 contains 13 residues. V was pared by 3 bases and J by 5 bases, with 3 bases of the junction left unmatched. Per germline, CDR1 SNHLY and CDR2 FYNNEI. CDR3 sequence reads: CASSDGQAYGYTF. The CDR3 DNA reads TGTGCCAGCAGTGACGGACAGGCGTATGGCTACACCTTC.

Many counts were recorded for this clonotype. Since a much larger clone is just one base distant, this may be a read error. The genes are TRBV6-2 or TRBV6-3 and TRBJ2-1; TRBD2 matches 9 bases. The junction had 9 bases not matched to a gene; V was cut back by 10 bases and J by 2 bases. CDR3 length: 15 residues. Germline CDR1 reads MNHEY; CDR2 reads SVGEGT. The CDR3 reads CAIGRTSGPYNEQFF. Written as DNA, the CDR3 is TGTGCCATCGGCCGTACTAGCGGGCCCTACAATGAGCAGTTCTTC.

Turning to this clonotype: At one end, the junction sequence differs from germline, possibly due to a read error. The chain carries TRBV20-1 and TRBJ1-1; weak D call: TRBD1 (5 bases). There are 12 residues in the CDR3. Germline loops: CDR1 DFQATT, CDR2 SNEGSKA (reference sequence). The CDR3 spells CCARDMTVVAFF. The CDR3 DNA is TGCTGTGCTAGAGATATGACAGTGGTAGCTTTCTTT.

J is TRBJ1-4 and V is TRBV20-1; D remains ambiguous. Trimming stripped 5 bases from V and 7 bases from J, with 17 bases between. Germline loops: CDR1 DFQATT, CDR2 SNEGSKA (reference sequence). CDR3 length: 14 amino acids. The CDR3 region has the DNA TGCAGTGCTGGGAGGACTGATCTACCTGAAAAACTGTTTTTT. Translating it yields CSAGRTDLPEKLFF.

This clonotype was seen repeatedly, ten times or more. V gene TRBV5-1 combines with J gene TRBJ2-1; D unresolved. V lost 0 bases and J 5 bases, leaving 6 bases between the germline ends. CDR1 and CDR2 from the germline V gene are SGHRS and YFSETQ. The CDR3 covers 13 residues. CDR3 sequence: CASSLENNNEQFF. In DNA, the CDR3 is TGCGCCAGCAGCTTGGAGAATAACAATGAGCAGTTCTTC.

The chain is built from TRBV25-1 and TRBJ1-5; D perhaps matches TRBD1 (5 bases). Germline CDR1 and CDR2: MGHDK and SYGVNS. The V gene lost 6 bases and the J gene lost 5 bases, with 8 bases spanning the gap. CDR3 length: 12 residues. CDR3: CASREGDQPQHF. The CDR3 nucleotides read TGTGCCAGCAGGGAAGGGGATCAGCCCCAGCATTTT.

Concerning this clonotype itself: Possible read error: a much larger clone is one base away. This chain uses TRBV7-6 with TRBJ2-1; D not certain. This CDR3 is built from 12 residues. Germline CDR1 is SGHVS and CDR2 is FNYEAQ. The CDR3 sequence is CASSLGPIELFF. CDR3 nucleotide sequence: TGTGCCAGCAGCTTAGGACCCATTGAGCTGTTCTTC.

The rearrangement uses TRBV6-1 and TRBJ2-7; 9 bases line up with TRBD1. Germline V CDR1 and CDR2: MNHNS, SASEGT. V lost 10 bases, J lost 5 bases, and 9 bases stayed unmatched. The CDR3 spans 13 residues. This CDR3 reads CATEPTGGNEQYF. Here the CDR3 DNA reads TGTGCCACCGAGCCGACAGGGGGAAACGAGCAGTACTTC.

This clonotype was recorded many times. The genes are TRBV18 and TRBJ1-1; 8 bases align to TRBD1. The CDR3 runs to 15 residues. Trimming took 4 bases from V and 1 from J; bases not matched to a gene: 5. Germline V gene lookup returns CDR1 KGHSH and CDR2 LQKENI. CDR3 residues: CASSLQGAENTEAFF. The CDR3 DNA reads TGTGCCAGCTCACTCCAGGGGGCCGAGAACACTGAAGCTTTCTTT.

The chain links TRBV5-6 to TRBJ2-2, with 7 bases lining up with TRBD1. The length of the CDR3 is 15 residues. The V gene end was trimmed by 4 bases and the J gene end by 6 bases; junction bases not matched to a gene: 9. Germline lookup yields CDR1 SGHDT and CDR2 YYEEEE. The CDR3 DNA sequence: TGTGCCAGCAGCCTACGACAGGGAACGGCCGGGGAGCTGTTTTTT. Translating gives CASSLRQGTAGELFF.

This clonotype was counted at least ten times. The rearrangement joins TRBV20-1 to TRBJ2-7; D is unresolved. From germline, CDR1 is DFQATT and CDR2 SNEGSKA (reference sequence). V was shortened by 3 bases and J by 5 bases, with 11 bases between the two germline ends. This CDR3 has 12 amino acids. CDR3 in DNA: TGCAGTGCTAGCGACACCCTCGACGAGCAGTACTTC. It yields the protein CSASDTLDEQYF.